This entry features one T cell receptor beta chain sequence. The record originates from a study of T cells expressing NK-cell markers. Each CDR3 protein gets one entry in TCRdb, which reprocessed the 5' RACE reads and gives no DNA. Its table records a few hundred thousand distinct CDR3 sequences. Germline V gene data show CDR1 as MNHEY and CDR2 as SVGAGI. The CDR3 consists of 14 residues. The receptor was derived from a man between 18 and 69 years old in good health. This rearrangement joins TRBV6-5 to TRBJ1-2; no DNA is available, so the TRBD1 call from TCRdb remains unchecked. Material: blood T cells: a sorted CD56 or NKG2C T cell subset, CD4+ or CD8+ T cells, or bulk PBMC T cells (not recorded which). CDR3 region: CASSYLEQGAGYTF.